This is a list of T cell receptor beta chains from one sample in a study of shared clonotypes between healthy human individuals. Profiled with immunoSEQ multiplex PCR; TCRdb holds only in-frame clones, not every one. The table records millions of clones, roughly nine tenths of them present only once. Sequencing was performed on naive CD4+ T cells sorted from blood. The receptors were sampled from a man younger than 30 in good health. The CDR3 runs from the conserved cysteine through the conserved F or W. Each record gives: J gene, V gene, clone size, D gene, CDR3 DNA, CDR3 protein. A D gene is named only where the DNA matches it firmly. A row's size may be missing; if present it is once, few, many or a size class.

TRBJ2-1 TRBV6-1 . . TGTGCCAGCAGTGCAGGGACTTGGAATGAGCAGTTCTTC CASSAGTWNEQFF
TRBJ2-3 TRBV6-1 . TRBD1 TGTGCCAGCAAGACCGGGACAGGGGCCGTTTTT CASKTGTGAVF
TRBJ1-2 TRBV6-5 . TRBD1 TGTGCCAGCAGTTACCGACAGGGAAATAGCTATGGCTACACCTTC CASSYRQGNSYGYTF
TRBJ2-2 TRBV7-2 . . TGTGCCAGCAGCCTCGGGACTACCTCCACAGGGGGGGAGCTGTTTTTT CASSLGTTSTGGELFF
TRBJ2-2 TRBV5-5 . . TGTGCCAGCAGCTCCCTTTCGGAGAACACCGGGGAGCTGTTTTTT CASSSLSENTGELFF
TRBJ2-5 TRBV18 . . TGTGCCAGCTCACCACGCGGGACAATTCAAGAGACCCAGTACTTC CASSPRGTIQETQYF
TRBJ2-1 TRBV2 once . TGTGCCAGCAAGGTAGCAGCGTCCGGTGAGCAGTTCTTC CASKVAASGEQFF
TRBJ1-5 TRBV4-2 once TRBD1 TGTGCCAGCAGCCAAGAGGCGCAGGGGGCCCTGGTCTTCCAGCCCCAGCATTTT CASSQEAQGALVFQPQHF
TRBJ1-1 TRBV29-1 . . TGCAGCGTTGAAGATGAGGGCAGGGCTTCTAAAGAAGCTTTCTTT CSVEDEGRASKEAFF
TRBJ1-1 TRBV7-2 . TRBD1 TGTGCCAGCAGCACCCGGGACAGGTTGAACACTGAAGCTTTCTTT CASSTRDRLNTEAFF
TRBJ2-7 TRBV20-1 . . TGCAGTGCTAGAGTGTTGAACGAGCAGTACTTC CSARVLNEQYF
TRBJ2-1 TRBV18 once . TGTGCCAGCTCACCAGGACGACAGTACAATGAGCAGTTCTTC CASSPGRQYNEQFF
TRBJ1-2 TRBV5-4 . TRBD1 TGTGCCAGCACCTTAGGGGGCCCGGGCTATGGCTACACCTTC CASTLGGPGYGYTF
TRBJ1-1 TRBV5-1 . . TGCGCCAGCAGCTTGGCGGGGGGGGCCGGGTCTGAAGCTTTCTTT CASSLAGGAGSEAFF
TRBJ2-3 TRBV9 . . TGTGCCAGCAGCCCCGGGGCCTCGGGGAGGGATACGCAGTATTTT CASSPGASGRDTQYF
TRBJ2-5 TRBV5-1 . . TGCGCCAGCAGCTTGGAAGTAGGGACCCAGTACTTC CASSLEVGTQYF
TRBJ1-6 TRBV27 . . TGTGCCAGCAGTCCCCGACAAGCCGGGGATAATTCACCCCTCCACTTT CASSPRQAGDNSPLHF
TRBJ1-1 TRBV27 few . TGTGCCAGCAGTGGCGGACAGCCGAACACTGAAGCTTTCTTT CASSGGQPNTEAFF
TRBJ1-2 TRBV6-4 . . TGTGCCAGCAGTGAGTCCCCATTGGGAGGCTACACCTTC CASSESPLGGYTF
TRBJ1-2 TRBV30 . TRBD1 TGTGCCTGGAGTTTAGGACAGGATAAATTGTGGTATGGCTACACCTTC CAWSLGQDKLWYGYTF
TRBJ2-3 TRBV7-2 . . TGTGCCAGCAGCCCGGTCGGAGCTACGCAGTATTTT CASSPVGATQYF
TRBJ1-2 TRBV7-9 . TRBD1 TGTGCCAGCAGCCCCGGACAGGGGGAAGGCTATGGCTACACCTTC CASSPGQGEGYGYTF
TRBJ1-1 TRBV27 . . TGTGCCAGCAGTTTATTAGGGGACACTGAAGCTTTCTTT CASSLLGDTEAFF
TRBJ2-1 TRBV4-1 . TRBD1 TGCGCCAGCAGCCAAATACTGACAGGGGGCCATGAGCAGTTCTTC CASSQILTGGHEQFF
TRBJ1-1 TRBV7-2 once . TGTGCCAGCAGCTTAGGGACCTCCGGGAACACTGAAGCTTTCTTT CASSLGTSGNTEAFF
TRBJ2-7 TRBV10-3 . . TGTGCCATCAGTGGAACGGAGGGCTACGAGCAGTACTTC CAISGTEGYEQYF
TRBJ1-2 TRBV6-5 . TRBD1 TGTGCCAGCAGGTTGACAGGGGGCCTTGGCTACACCTTC CASRLTGGLGYTF
TRBJ1-1 TRBV18 few TRBD1 TGTGCCAGCTCACCGGGACAGGGGAGGACCACTGAAGCTTTCTTT CASSPGQGRTTEAFF
TRBJ2-5 TRBV5-1 once . TGCGCCAGCAGCTTGGAAGGAGGTAGGGAGACCCAGTACTTC CASSLEGGRETQYF
TRBJ1-1 TRBV9 once . TGTGCCAGCAGCGTAGGACCCCTCGGTCCTAACACTGAAGCTTTCTTT CASSVGPLGPNTEAFF
TRBJ2-3 TRBV11-2 . . TGTGCCAGCAGCTTAGTATCGGGGATCACAGATACGCAGTATTTT CASSLVSGITDTQYF
TRBJ2-7 TRBV6-5 once . TGTGCCAGCAGTCTCGGGAGTCCGCCCTACGAGCAGTACTTC CASSLGSPPYEQYF
TRBJ2-7 TRBV28 . TRBD1 TGTGCCAGCAGATCCAGGGGGACCTACGAGCAGTACTTC CASRSRGTYEQYF
TRBJ2-1 TRBV7-3 . . TGTGCCAGCAGCCCCTCGGGGGTAAGGAATGAGCAGTTCTTC CASSPSGVRNEQFF
TRBJ2-1 TRBV10-3 . TRBD2 TGTGCCATCAGTGATCCTCCGGGACTAGCGGGGTCGGTGGGCAATGAGCAGTTCTTC CAISDPPGLAGSVGNEQFF
TRBJ1-1 TRBV29-1 few . TGCAGCGTTGAGCGTTTGGAAGCTTTCTTT CSVERLEAFF
TRBJ2-1 TRBV4-1 . . TGCGCCAGCAGCCAAGTACGGGGGTTGGACAATGAGCAGTTCTTC CASSQVRGLDNEQFF